The 3 T cell receptor beta chains listed next were all sequenced from one sample in a study of blood T cells in healthy people across ages. Using a J-beta primer mix together with a sample-barcoded 5' primer, a second PCR was run for roughly 6 to 12 cycles. TCRdb reanalysed the 5' RACE reads using MiXCR and keeps one entry per CDR3 protein. The sample lists roughly 1,500,000 distinct CDR3 sequences; approximately 40% were seen once. Source material: blood. These receptors were obtained from a woman under 30 in good health.

V is TRBV12-3 or TRBV12-4 and J is TRBJ2-7, with D possibly being TRBD2 (6 bases). Trimming pared 2 bases from V and 4 bases from J, leaving 12 bases between. The CDR3 runs to 14 residues. The CDR3 nucleotides are TGTGCCAGCAGTTTAAGGCGCCTAGCGTACGAGCAGTACTTC. Protein product: CASSLRRLAYEQYF.

This clonotype was observed a handful of times. The rearrangement joins TRBV12-3 or TRBV12-4 to TRBJ2-1; the D gene is possibly TRBD1 (6 bases). The V and J ends lost 9 bases and 6 bases respectively, with 21 bases between them. This CDR3 contains 15 residues. For the CDR3, the DNA is TGTGCCAGTAGCCAGGGGCCTGAGAAGGGCAATGAGCAGTTCTTC. It yields the protein CASSQGPEKGNEQFF.

This clonotype was seen a few times. The chain combines TRBV4-2 with TRBJ1-2; 9 bases align to TRBD1. J lost 6 bases, V lost 0 bases, and 8 bases had no gene match. The CDR3 totals 16 residues. Looked up from germline, CDR1 is LGHNA and CDR2 is YNFKEQ. CDR3 DNA: TGTGCCAGCAGCCAAGACCCAACAGGGGGCACTCATGGCTACACCTTC. Amino acids: CASSQDPTGGTHGYTF.